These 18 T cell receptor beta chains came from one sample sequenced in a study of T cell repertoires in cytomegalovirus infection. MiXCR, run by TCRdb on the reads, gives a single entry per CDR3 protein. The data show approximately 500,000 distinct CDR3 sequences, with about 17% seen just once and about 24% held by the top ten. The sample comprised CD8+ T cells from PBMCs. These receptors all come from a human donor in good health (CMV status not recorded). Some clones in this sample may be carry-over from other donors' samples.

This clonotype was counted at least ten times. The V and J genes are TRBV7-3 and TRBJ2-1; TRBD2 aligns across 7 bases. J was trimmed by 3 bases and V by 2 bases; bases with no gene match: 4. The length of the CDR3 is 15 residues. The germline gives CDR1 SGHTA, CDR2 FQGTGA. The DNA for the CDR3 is TGTGCCAGCAGCTTATGGCCTAGCGGCTACAATGAGCAGTTCTTC. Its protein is CASSLWPSGYNEQFF.

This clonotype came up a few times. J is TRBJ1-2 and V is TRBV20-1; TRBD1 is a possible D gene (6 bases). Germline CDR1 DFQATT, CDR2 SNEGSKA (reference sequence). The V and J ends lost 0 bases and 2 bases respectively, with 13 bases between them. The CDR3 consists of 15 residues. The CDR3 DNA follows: TGCAGTGCTAGAGAATCCAGGGGAGGGAACTATGGCTACACCTTC. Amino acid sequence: CSARESRGGNYGYTF.

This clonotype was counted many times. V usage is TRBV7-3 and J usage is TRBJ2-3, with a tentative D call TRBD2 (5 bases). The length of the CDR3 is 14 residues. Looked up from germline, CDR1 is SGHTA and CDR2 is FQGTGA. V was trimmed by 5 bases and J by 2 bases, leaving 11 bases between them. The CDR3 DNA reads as TGTGCCAGCAGCGTTGACTATACCACAGATACGCAGTATTTT. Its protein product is CASSVDYTTDTQYF.

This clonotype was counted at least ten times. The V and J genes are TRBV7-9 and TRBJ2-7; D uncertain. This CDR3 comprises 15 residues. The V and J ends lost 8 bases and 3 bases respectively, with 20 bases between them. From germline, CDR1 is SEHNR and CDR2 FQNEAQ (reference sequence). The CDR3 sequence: CASGPRTSSDYEQYF. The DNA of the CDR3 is TGTGCCAGCGGACCCAGGACGTCAAGTGACTACGAGCAGTACTTC.

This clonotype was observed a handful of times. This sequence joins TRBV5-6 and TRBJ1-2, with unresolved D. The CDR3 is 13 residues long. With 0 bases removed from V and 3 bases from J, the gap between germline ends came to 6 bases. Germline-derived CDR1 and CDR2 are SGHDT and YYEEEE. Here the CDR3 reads CASSLVNDYGYTF. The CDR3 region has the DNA TGTGCCAGCAGCTTGGTCAATGACTATGGCTACACCTTC.

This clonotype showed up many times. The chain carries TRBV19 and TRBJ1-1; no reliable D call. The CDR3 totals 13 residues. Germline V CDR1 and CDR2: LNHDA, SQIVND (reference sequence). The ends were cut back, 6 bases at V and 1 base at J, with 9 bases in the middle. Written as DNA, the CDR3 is TGTGCCAGTAGGGTAGGCAAGAACACTGAAGCTTTCTTT. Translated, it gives CASRVGKNTEAFF.

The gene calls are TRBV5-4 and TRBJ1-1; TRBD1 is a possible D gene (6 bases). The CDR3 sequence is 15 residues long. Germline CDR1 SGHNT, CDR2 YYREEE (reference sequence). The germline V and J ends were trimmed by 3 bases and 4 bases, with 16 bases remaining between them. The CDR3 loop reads CASSSWGQTGTEAFF. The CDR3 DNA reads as TGTGCCAGCAGCTCGTGGGGGCAGACGGGCACTGAAGCTTTCTTT.

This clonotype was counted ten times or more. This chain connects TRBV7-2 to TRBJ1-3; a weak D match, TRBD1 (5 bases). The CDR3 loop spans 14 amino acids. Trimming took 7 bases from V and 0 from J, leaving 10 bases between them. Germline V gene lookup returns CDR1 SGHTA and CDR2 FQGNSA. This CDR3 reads CASTSGGSGNTIYF. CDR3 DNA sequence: TGTGCCAGCACCTCGGGGGGCTCTGGAAACACCATATATTTT.

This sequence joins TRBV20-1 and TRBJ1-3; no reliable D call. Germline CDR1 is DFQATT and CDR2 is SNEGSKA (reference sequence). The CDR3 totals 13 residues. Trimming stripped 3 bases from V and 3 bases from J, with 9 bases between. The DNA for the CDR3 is TGCAGTGCTAGGGTAGGACTTGGAAACACCATATATTTT. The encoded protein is CSARVGLGNTIYF.

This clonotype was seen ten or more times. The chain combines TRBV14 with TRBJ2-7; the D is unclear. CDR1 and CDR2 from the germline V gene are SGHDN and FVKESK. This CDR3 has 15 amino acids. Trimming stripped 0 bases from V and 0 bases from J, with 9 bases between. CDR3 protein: CASSQERTASYEQYF. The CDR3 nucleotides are TGTGCCAGCAGCCAAGAACGCACGGCCTCCTACGAGCAGTACTTC.

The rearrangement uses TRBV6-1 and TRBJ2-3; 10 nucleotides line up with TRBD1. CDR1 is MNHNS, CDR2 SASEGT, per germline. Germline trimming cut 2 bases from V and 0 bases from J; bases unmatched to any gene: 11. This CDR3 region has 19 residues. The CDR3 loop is CASSERQPGQGLSTDTQYF. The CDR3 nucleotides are TGTGCCAGCAGTGAAAGACAACCGGGACAGGGGCTGAGCACAGATACGCAGTATTTT.

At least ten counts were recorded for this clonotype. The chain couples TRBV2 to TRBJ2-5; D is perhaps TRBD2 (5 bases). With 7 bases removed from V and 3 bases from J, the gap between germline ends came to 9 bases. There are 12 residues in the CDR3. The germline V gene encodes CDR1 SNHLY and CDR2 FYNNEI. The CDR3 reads CASTPEEETQYF. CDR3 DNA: TGTGCCAGCACTCCGGAGGAAGAGACCCAGTACTTC.

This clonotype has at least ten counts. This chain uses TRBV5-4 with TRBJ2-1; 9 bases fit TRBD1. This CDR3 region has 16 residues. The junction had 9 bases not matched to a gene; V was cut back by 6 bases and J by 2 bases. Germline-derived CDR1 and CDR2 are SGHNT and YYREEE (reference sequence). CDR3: CASNALGTGTYNEQFF. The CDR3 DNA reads TGTGCCAGCAACGCCTTAGGGACAGGGACCTACAATGAGCAGTTCTTC.

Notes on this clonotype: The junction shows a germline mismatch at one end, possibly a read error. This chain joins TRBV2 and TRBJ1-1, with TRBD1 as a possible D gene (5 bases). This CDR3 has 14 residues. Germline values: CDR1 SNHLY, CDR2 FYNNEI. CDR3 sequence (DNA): TGTGCCAGCAGGGAAGGAGGGGAAGGGACTGAAGCTTTCTTT. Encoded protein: CASREGGEGTEAFF.

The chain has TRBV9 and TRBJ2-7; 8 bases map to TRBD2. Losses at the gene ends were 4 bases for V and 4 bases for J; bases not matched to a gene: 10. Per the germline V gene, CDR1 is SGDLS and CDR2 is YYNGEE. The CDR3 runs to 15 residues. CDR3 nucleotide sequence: TGTGCCAGCAGCCCCAGCGGGAGTTCTCTTTACGAGCAGTACTTC. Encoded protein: CASSPSGSSLYEQYF.

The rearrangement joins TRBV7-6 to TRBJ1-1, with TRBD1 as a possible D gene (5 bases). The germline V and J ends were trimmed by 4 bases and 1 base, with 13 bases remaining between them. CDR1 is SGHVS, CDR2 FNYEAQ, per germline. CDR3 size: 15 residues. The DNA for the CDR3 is TGTGCCAGCAGCTCACGACAGAGCGCGAACACTGAAGCTTTCTTT. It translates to CASSSRQSANTEAFF.

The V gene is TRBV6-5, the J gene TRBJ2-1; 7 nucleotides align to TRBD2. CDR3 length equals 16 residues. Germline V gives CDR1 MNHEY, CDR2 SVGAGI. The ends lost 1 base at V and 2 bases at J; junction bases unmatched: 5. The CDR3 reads CASSYLSGAPYNEQFF. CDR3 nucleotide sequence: TGTGCCAGCAGTTACTTAAGCGGGGCACCCTACAATGAGCAGTTCTTC.

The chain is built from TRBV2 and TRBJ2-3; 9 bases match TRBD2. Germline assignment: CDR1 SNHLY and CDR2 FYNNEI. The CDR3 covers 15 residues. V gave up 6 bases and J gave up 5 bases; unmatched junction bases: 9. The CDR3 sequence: CASSPWRGGGDTQYF. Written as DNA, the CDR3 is TGTGCCAGCAGCCCTTGGCGGGGGGGCGGAGATACGCAGTATTTT.